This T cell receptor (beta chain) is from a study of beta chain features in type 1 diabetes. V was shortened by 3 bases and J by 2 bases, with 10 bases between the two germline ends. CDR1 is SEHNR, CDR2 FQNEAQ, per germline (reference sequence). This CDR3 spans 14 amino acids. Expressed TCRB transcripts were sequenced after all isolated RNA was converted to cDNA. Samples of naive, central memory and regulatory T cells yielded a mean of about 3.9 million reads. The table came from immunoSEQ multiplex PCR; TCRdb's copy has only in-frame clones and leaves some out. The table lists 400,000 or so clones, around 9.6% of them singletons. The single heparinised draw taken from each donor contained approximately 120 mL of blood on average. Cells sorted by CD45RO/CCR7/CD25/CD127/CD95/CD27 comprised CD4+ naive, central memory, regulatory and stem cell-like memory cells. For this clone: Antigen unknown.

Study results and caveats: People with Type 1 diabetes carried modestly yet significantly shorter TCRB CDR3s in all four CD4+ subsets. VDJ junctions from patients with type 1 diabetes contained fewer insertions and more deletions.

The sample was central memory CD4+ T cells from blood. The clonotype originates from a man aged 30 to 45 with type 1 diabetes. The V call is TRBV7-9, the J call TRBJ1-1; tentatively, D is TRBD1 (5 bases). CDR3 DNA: TGTGCCAGCAGCTTCACAGGTCGCAACACTGAAGCTTTCTTT. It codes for CASSFTGRNTEAFF.